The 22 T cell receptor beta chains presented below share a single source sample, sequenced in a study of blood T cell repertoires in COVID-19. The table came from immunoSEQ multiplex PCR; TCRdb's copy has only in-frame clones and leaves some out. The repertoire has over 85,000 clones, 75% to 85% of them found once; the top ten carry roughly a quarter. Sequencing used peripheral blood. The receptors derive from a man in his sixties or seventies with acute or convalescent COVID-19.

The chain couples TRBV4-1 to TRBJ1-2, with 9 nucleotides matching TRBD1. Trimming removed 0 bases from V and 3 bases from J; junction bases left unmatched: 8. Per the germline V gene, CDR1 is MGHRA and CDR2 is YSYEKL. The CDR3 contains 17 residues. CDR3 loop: CASSQEGDRAFDYGYTF. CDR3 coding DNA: TGCGCCAGCAGCCAAGAAGGGGACAGGGCGTTTGACTATGGCTACACCTTC.

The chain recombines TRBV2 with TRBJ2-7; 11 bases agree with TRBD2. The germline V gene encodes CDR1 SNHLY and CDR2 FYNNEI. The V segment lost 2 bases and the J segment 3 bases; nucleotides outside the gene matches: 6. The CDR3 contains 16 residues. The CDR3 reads CASSERRLAGGYEQYF. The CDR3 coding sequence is TGTGCCAGCAGTGAACGTCGGCTAGCGGGAGGCTACGAGCAGTACTTC.

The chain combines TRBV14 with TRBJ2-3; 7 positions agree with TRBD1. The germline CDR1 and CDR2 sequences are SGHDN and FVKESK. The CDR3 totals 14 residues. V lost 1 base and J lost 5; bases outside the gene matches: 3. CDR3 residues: CASSQATGEDTQYF. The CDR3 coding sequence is TGTGCCAGCAGCCAAGCCACAGGGGAAGATACGCAGTATTTT.

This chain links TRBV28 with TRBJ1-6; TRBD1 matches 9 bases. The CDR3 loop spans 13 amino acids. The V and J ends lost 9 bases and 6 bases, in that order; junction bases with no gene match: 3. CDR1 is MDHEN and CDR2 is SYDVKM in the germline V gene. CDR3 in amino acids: CASDRGSNSPLHF. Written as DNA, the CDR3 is TGTGCCAGTGACAGGGGGAGTAATTCACCCCTCCACTTT.

In nucleotides, the CDR3 is TGTGCCAGCAGTTTCCTCGGGGGACGCACGGGTGCGGGGGCCAACGTCCTGACTTTC. Amino acid sequence: CASSFLGGRTGAGANVLTF. The rearrangement links TRBV28 to TRBJ2-6, with D possibly being TRBD2 (6 bases). V was shortened by 3 bases and J by 4 bases, with 22 bases between the two germline ends. The germline CDR1 and CDR2 sequences are MDHEN and SYDVKM. This CDR3 is 19 amino acids long. Drawing the rest from reference TRBV28 and TRBJ2-6, the complete variable domain is DVKVTQSSRYLVKRTGEKVFLECVQDMDHENMFWYRQDPGLGLRLIYFSYDVKMKEKGDIPEGYSVSREKKERFSLILESASTNQTSMYLCASSFLGGRTGAGANVLTFGAGSRLTVL.

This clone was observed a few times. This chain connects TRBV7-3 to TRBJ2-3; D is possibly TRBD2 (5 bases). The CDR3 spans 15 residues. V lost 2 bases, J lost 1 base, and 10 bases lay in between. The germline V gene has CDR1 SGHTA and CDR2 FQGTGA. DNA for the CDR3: TGTGCCAGCAGCTTAGCGGGTTCGGGCACAGATACGCAGTATTTT. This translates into CASSLAGSGTDTQYF.

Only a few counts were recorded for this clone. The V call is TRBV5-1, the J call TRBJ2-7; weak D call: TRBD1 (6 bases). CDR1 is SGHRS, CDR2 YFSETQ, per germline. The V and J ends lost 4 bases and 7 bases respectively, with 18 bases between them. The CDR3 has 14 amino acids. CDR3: CASSVDRPEGEQYF. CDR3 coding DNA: TGCGCCAGCAGCGTTGACAGGCCAGAGGGGGAGCAGTACTTC.

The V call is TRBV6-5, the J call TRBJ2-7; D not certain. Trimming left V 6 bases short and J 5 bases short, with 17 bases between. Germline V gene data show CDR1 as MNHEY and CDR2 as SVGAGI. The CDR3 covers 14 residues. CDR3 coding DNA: TGTGCCAGCAGGGCCCCAGGAAACAAGGACGAGCAGTACTTC. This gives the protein CASRAPGNKDEQYF.

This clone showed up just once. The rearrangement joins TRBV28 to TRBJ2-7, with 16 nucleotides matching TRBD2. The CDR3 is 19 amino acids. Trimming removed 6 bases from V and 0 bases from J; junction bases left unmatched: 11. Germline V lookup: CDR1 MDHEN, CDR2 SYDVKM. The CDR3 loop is CASSPPGLAGGPRSYEQYF. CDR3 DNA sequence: TGTGCCAGCAGCCCCCCGGGACTAGCGGGAGGGCCGCGCTCCTACGAGCAGTACTTC.

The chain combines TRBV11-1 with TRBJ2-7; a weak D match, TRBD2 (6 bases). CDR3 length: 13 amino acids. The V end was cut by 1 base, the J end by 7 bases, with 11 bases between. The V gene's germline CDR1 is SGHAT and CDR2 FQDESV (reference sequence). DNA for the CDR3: TGTGCCAGCAGCTTAGTGGCTGGAGGGGAGCAGTACTTC. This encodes CASSLVAGGEQYF.

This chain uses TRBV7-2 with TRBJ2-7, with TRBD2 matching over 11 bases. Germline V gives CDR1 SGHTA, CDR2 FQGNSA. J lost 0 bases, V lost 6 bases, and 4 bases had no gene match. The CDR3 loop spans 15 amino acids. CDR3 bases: TGTGCCAGCAGGATGGGACTAGCGGTCTCCTACGAGCAGTACTTC. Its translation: CASRMGLAVSYEQYF. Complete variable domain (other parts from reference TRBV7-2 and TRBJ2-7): GAGVSQSPSNKVTEKGKDVELRCDPISGHTALYWYRQSLGQGLEFLIYFQGNSAPDKSGLPSDRFSAERTGGSVSTLTIQRTQQEDSAVYLCASRMGLAVSYEQYFGPGTRLTVT.

The CDR3 region is CASSEEAGAGNEQFF. The CDR3 DNA sequence: TGTGCCAGCAGTGAAGAGGCGGGAGCGGGAAATGAGCAGTTCTTC. The rearrangement uses TRBV6-1 and TRBJ2-1, with 7 bases that match TRBD2. Germline V lookup: CDR1 MNHNS, CDR2 SASEGT. J lost 7 bases, V lost 1 base, and 7 bases had no gene match. The CDR3 runs 15 residues.

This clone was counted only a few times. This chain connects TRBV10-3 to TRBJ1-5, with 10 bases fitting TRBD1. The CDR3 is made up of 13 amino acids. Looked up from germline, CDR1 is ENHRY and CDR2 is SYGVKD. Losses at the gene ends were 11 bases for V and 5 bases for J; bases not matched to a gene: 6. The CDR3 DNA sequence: TGTGCCGTAGGACAGGGGGGGGATCAGCCCCAGCATTTT. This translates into CAVGQGGDQPQHF.

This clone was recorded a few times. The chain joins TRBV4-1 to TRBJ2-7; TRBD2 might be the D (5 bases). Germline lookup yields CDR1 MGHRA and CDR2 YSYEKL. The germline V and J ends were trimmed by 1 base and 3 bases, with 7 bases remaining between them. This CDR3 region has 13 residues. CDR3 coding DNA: TGCGCCAGCAGCCAAGTTAGCGACTACGAGCAGTACTTC. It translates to CASSQVSDYEQYF.

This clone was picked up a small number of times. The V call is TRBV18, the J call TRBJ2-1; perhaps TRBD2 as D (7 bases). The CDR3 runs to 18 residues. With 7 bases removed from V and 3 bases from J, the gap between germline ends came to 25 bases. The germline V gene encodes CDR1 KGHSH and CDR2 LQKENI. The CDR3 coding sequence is TGTGCCAGCTTGGAGGGGGGTTCCGGGACTAACCTCTACAATGAGCAGTTCTTC. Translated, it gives CASLEGGSGTNLYNEQFF.

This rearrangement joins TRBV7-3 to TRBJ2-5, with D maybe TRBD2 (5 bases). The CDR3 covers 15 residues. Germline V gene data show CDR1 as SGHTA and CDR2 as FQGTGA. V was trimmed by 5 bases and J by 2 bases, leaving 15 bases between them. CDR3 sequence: CASSPGVGGQETQYF. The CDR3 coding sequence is TGTGCCAGCAGCCCCGGGGTCGGCGGACAAGAGACCCAGTACTTC.

CDR3 sequence: CASSAGQGTQETQYF. The CDR3 bases are TGTGCCAGCAGCGCGGGACAGGGTACCCAAGAGACCCAGTACTTC. This chain connects TRBV5-5 to TRBJ2-5; 9 bases are shared with TRBD1. With 4 bases clipped from V and 1 base from J, the junction kept 5 bases outside the gene matches. The germline V gene has CDR1 SGHKS and CDR2 YYEKEE (reference sequence). This CDR3 contains 15 residues.

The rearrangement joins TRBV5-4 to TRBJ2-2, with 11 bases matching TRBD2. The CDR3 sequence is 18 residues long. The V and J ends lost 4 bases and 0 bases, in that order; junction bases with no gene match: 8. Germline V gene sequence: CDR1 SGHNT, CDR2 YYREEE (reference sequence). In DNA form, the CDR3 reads TGTGCCAGCAGCGGAAGACTAGCGGGGCTCGCGAACACCGGGGAGCTGTTTTTT. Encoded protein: CASSGRLAGLANTGELFF.

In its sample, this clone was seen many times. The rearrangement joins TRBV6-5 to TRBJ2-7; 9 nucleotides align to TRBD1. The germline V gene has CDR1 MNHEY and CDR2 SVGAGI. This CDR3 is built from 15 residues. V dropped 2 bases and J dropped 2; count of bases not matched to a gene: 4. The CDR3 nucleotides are TGTGCCAGCAGTTACCGCGGACAGGGGACCTACGAGCAGTACTTC. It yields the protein CASSYRGQGTYEQYF.

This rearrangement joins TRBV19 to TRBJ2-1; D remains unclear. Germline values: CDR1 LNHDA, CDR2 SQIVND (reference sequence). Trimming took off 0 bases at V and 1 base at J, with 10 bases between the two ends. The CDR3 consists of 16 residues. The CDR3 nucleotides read TGTGCCAGTAGTATAGATGGTGCAGGATCCTACAATGAGCAGTTCTTC. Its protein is CASSIDGAGSYNEQFF.

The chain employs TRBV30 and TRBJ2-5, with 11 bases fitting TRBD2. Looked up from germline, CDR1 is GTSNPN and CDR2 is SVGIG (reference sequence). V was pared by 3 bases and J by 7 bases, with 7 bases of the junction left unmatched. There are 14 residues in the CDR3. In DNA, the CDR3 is TGTGCCTGGAGCACCGGGACTAGCGGATGGACCCAGTACTTC. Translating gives CAWSTGTSGWTQYF.

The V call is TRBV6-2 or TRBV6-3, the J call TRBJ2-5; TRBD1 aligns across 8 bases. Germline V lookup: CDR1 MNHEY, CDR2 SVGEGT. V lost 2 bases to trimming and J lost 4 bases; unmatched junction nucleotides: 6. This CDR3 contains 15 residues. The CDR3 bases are TGTGCCAGCAGTTACGGGCAGGGGGCTCGAGAGACCCAGTACTTC. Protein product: CASSYGQGARETQYF.